This T cell receptor (beta chain) came from a study of cytomegalovirus exposure and HLA in healthy donors. Amplification used 60 Vbeta primers and 13 Jbeta primers. Generated by immunoSEQ multiplex PCR, the TCRdb table keeps only in-frame clones and is missing some. The sample contains about 190,000 clones, roughly 75% of which appear only once. The CDR3 extends over 14 amino acids. Trimming cost V 2 bases and J 5 bases, with 12 bases left between them. Germline V gene sequence: CDR1 SNHLY, CDR2 FYNNEI. Sequenced sample: PBMCs. The origin of this receptor is a man aged 30 to 39 in good health and CMV-seropositive. The chain couples TRBV2 to TRBJ1-2, with D unclear. The CDR3 region is CASSELYRLYGYTF. The CDR3 nucleotides read TGTGCCAGCAGTGAACTATATAGACTTTATGGCTACACCTTC.